Below, 30 T cell receptor beta chains from the same sample are listed, as sequenced in a study of cytomegalovirus exposure and HLA in healthy donors. The PCR used 60 Vbeta and 13 Jbeta primers. Method: immunoSEQ multiplex PCR; TCRdb's copy keeps in-frame clones and lacks some. This table holds 100,000 to 150,000 clones. The material sequenced was PBMCs. These receptors were obtained from a woman aged 40 to 55 in good health and CMV-seronegative.

The CDR3 here is CASSIKYRGDYGYTF. CDR3 in DNA: TGTGCCAGTAGTATCAAGTACAGGGGCGACTATGGCTACACCTTC. The chain links TRBV19 to TRBJ1-2, with 7 bases fitting TRBD1. Trimming at V came to 3 bases and at J to 3 bases, leaving 7 bases not matched to a gene. Per the germline V gene, CDR1 is LNHDA and CDR2 is SQIVND (reference sequence). The CDR3 totals 15 residues.

The gene calls are TRBV9 and TRBJ1-1; the match to TRBD1 covers 8 bases. This CDR3 region has 14 residues. After removal of 4 bases from V and 6 bases from J, the junction contained 8 bases not matched to a gene. The germline V gene encodes CDR1 SGDLS and CDR2 YYNGEE. CDR3 protein: CASSSPTGESEAFF. CDR3 sequence (DNA): TGTGCCAGCAGCTCCCCGACAGGGGAATCTGAAGCTTTCTTT.

The chain uses TRBV5-6 and TRBJ2-1; tentatively, D is TRBD2 (5 bases). V lost 0 bases to trimming and J lost 8 bases, with 9 bases between them. The CDR3 is made up of 13 amino acids. CDR1 SGHDT and CDR2 YYEEEE come from the germline V gene. In DNA form, the CDR3 reads TGTGCCAGCAGCTTGGTTGCGGGCCATGAGCAGTTCTTC. Residues: CASSLVAGHEQFF.

The genes are TRBV9 and TRBJ1-3; weak D call: TRBD1 (5 bases). V lost 4 bases and J 0 bases, leaving 11 bases between the germline ends. The germline V gene has CDR1 SGDLS and CDR2 YYNGEE. The CDR3 contains 15 residues. The CDR3 DNA follows: TGTGCCAGCAGCTCCACGGGGGGCTCTGGAAACACCATATATTTT. Amino acids: CASSSTGGSGNTIYF.

The chain employs TRBV7-3 and TRBJ1-1; TRBD1 matches 7 bases. Looked up from germline, CDR1 is SGHTA and CDR2 is FQGTGA. The CDR3 extends over 14 amino acids. The J segment lost 0 bases and the V segment lost 6 bases, leaving 4 bases of the junction unmatched. The CDR3 DNA reads TGTGCCAGCAGGAAACAGGGGATGAACACTGAAGCTTTCTTT. Protein product: CASRKQGMNTEAFF.

The J gene is TRBJ2-5, the V gene TRBV14; a possible D gene is TRBD2 (6 bases). The germline V and J ends were trimmed by 1 base and 4 bases, with 13 bases remaining between them. This CDR3 comprises 15 residues. The germline gives CDR1 SGHDN, CDR2 FVKESK. The CDR3 here is CASSQGGTVGETQYF. CDR3 coding DNA: TGTGCCAGCAGCCAAGGCGGGACGGTGGGAGAGACCCAGTACTTC.

The chain recombines TRBV18 with TRBJ1-2; D is undetermined. Trimming pared 0 bases from V and 7 bases from J, leaving 12 bases between. CDR1 and CDR2 (germline): KGHSH, LQKENI. The CDR3 is 14 residues long. DNA for the CDR3: TGTGCCAGCTCACCACCGTCCACCTACCCTGGCTACACCTTC. Its protein is CASSPPSTYPGYTF.

The genes are TRBV7-2 and TRBJ1-1; D is unclear. Germline assignment: CDR1 SGHTA and CDR2 FQGNSA. Trimming removed 0 bases from V and 4 bases from J, with 12 bases in between. The CDR3 length is 15 residues. The CDR3 loop reads CASSLANGVGTEAFF. The DNA of the CDR3 is TGTGCCAGCAGCTTAGCGAACGGGGTGGGCACTGAAGCTTTCTTT.

This sequence joins TRBV27 and TRBJ1-5, with D possibly being TRBD1 (6 bases). CDR3 length equals 16 residues. Deletions cut 1 base from V and 0 bases from J, with 10 bases between. Looked up from germline, CDR1 is MNHEY and CDR2 is SMNVEV (reference sequence). The CDR3: CASSLLGHNSNQPQHF. The CDR3 nucleotides are TGTGCCAGCAGTTTATTGGGACATAATAGCAATCAGCCCCAGCATTTT.

This sequence joins TRBV5-1 and TRBJ2-7; D is perhaps TRBD1 (8 bases). Germline-derived CDR1 and CDR2 are SGHRS and YFSETQ. V was trimmed by 0 bases and J by 7 bases, leaving 17 bases between them. The CDR3 has 15 residues. The CDR3 region is CASSLVQGGLGEQYF. CDR3 DNA: TGCGCCAGCAGCTTGGTACAGGGGGGGTTAGGGGAGCAGTACTTC.

The chain has TRBV6-6 and TRBJ2-7; D unclear. V lost 4 bases and J 9 bases, leaving 10 bases between the germline ends. Germline V gene data show CDR1 as MNHNY and CDR2 as SVGAGI (reference sequence). The CDR3 has 11 amino acids. As DNA, the CDR3 is TGTGCCAGCAGTTCGCCTTCAGGGCAGTACTTC. Protein product: CASSSPSGQYF.

The chain combines TRBV18 with TRBJ2-5; possibly TRBD1 for D (6 bases). The CDR3 length is 16 residues. Trimming shortened V by 1 base and J by 4 bases, and 16 bases separated the two germline ends. Germline-derived CDR1 and CDR2 are KGHSH and LQKENI. The CDR3 here is CASSPLVTGRGETQYF. For the CDR3, the DNA is TGTGCCAGCTCACCACTCGTGACAGGCCGAGGAGAGACCCAGTACTTC.

The chain combines TRBV6-1 with TRBJ1-1; D ambiguous. Per germline, CDR1 MNHNS and CDR2 SASEGT. The V end lost 4 bases, the J end lost 9 bases, and 12 bases lay between the germline ends. The CDR3 runs 12 residues. The CDR3: CASSGAVNQAFF. CDR3 nucleotide sequence: TGTGCCAGCAGTGGGGCAGTCAATCAAGCTTTCTTT.

V and J are TRBV7-9 and TRBJ1-2; D might be TRBD1 (5 bases). The CDR3 consists of 14 residues. The V and J ends lost 2 bases and 6 bases respectively, with 13 bases between them. The germline V gene encodes CDR1 SEHNR and CDR2 FQNEAQ (reference sequence). The CDR3 nucleotides are TGTGCCAGCAGCTTACAGGGAAGTATTGATGGCTACACCTTC. Its translation is CASSLQGSIDGYTF.

This sequence joins TRBV27 and TRBJ2-7; unclear D gene. The CDR3 length is 13 residues. V was pared by 4 bases and J by 1 base, with 8 bases between. Germline CDR1 and CDR2: MNHEY and SMNVEV (reference sequence). For the CDR3, the DNA is TGTGCCAGCAGTTCTGGCGGATCCTACGAGCAGTACGTC. Protein: CASSSGGSYEQYV.

V gene TRBV18 combines with J gene TRBJ1-1; 10 nucleotides match TRBD1. With V trimmed by 4 bases and J by 6 bases, 5 bases remained unmatched. The CDR3 length is 14 residues. CDR1 and CDR2 (germline): KGHSH, LQKENI. The CDR3 nucleotides read TGTGCCAGCTCACGAGGACAGGGGGGTCCTGAAGCTTTCTTT. It encodes CASSRGQGGPEAFF.

The chain has TRBV5-1 and TRBJ1-2; 9 bases align to TRBD1. The CDR3 covers 14 residues. Germline V CDR1 and CDR2: SGHRS, YFSETQ. Germline trimming cut 2 bases from V and 7 bases from J; bases unmatched to any gene: 6. The CDR3 DNA reads TGCGCCAGCAGCTTTGAGACAGGGGGTCTTGGCTACACCTTC. Protein: CASSFETGGLGYTF.

The J gene is TRBJ1-3, the V gene TRBV6-1; D not certain. Trimming removed 6 bases at V and 0 bases at J, with 9 bases between. The germline CDR1 and CDR2 sequences are MNHNS and SASEGT. The CDR3 is made up of 14 amino acids. The CDR3 sequence is CASSPTNSGNTIYF. CDR3 sequence (DNA): TGTGCCAGCAGCCCCACTAACTCTGGAAACACCATATATTTT.

The rearrangement joins TRBV18 to TRBJ2-2; D gene uncertain. V lost 4 bases and J 8 bases, leaving 8 bases between the germline ends. CDR3 length: 12 amino acids. Germline assignment: CDR1 KGHSH and CDR2 LQKENI. Here the CDR3 DNA reads TGTGCCAGCTCACTTCCCGTGGGGGAGCTGTTTTTT. This gives the protein CASSLPVGELFF. Looking up the rest from reference TRBV18 and TRBJ2-2 gives the full variable domain: NAGVMQNPRHLVRRRGQEARLRCSPMKGHSHVYWYRQLPEEGLKFMVYLQKENIIDESGMPKERFSAEFPKEGPSILRIQQVVRGDSAAYFCASSLPVGELFFGEGSRLTVL.

The V and J genes are TRBV4-3 and TRBJ2-3, with D possibly TRBD2 on 7 matching bases. V gave up 0 bases and J gave up 3 bases, with 16 bases separating them. The CDR3 extends over 17 amino acids. Germline assignment: CDR1 LGHNA and CDR2 YSLEER. CDR3 sequence: CASSQDQGGGATDTQYF. Written as DNA, the CDR3 is TGCGCCAGCAGCCAAGATCAAGGAGGGGGGGCAACAGATACGCAGTATTTT.

This sequence joins TRBV19 and TRBJ1-1; D ambiguous. The V gene's germline CDR1 is LNHDA and CDR2 SQIVND (reference sequence). CDR3 size: 12 residues. Trimming took off 8 bases at V and 1 base at J, with 8 bases between the two ends. The CDR3 spells CASRSGNTEAFF. CDR3 DNA sequence: TGTGCCAGTCGGAGTGGGAACACTGAAGCTTTCTTT.

This sequence joins TRBV9 and TRBJ2-7; 7 nucleotides align to TRBD2. V was clipped by 3 bases and J by 0 bases; unmatched bases: 9. The germline gives CDR1 SGDLS, CDR2 YYNGEE. CDR3 length: 16 amino acids. The CDR3 DNA is TGTGCCAGCAGCGCGGGAGGTAGCGGCCTCTCCTACGAGCAGTACTTC. Amino acids: CASSAGGSGLSYEQYF.

The rearrangement joins TRBV7-8 to TRBJ1-3, with 7 bases that match TRBD1. The CDR3 totals 16 residues. After removal of 5 bases from V and 0 bases from J, the junction contained 7 bases not matched to a gene. The germline CDR1 and CDR2 sequences are SGHVS and FQNEAQ. The DNA for the CDR3 is TGTGCCAGCAGCCGTGGACAGGTTTCCTCTGGAAACACCATATATTTT. This sequence encodes CASSRGQVSSGNTIYF.

The chain combines TRBV19 with TRBJ1-1; 7 bases line up with TRBD1. V was clipped by 6 bases and J by 4 bases; unmatched bases: 8. There are 14 residues in the CDR3. The germline gives CDR1 LNHDA, CDR2 SQIVND (reference sequence). DNA of the CDR3: TGTGCCAGTAGCCCGGACAGGTGGGGCACTGAAGCTTTCTTT. This translates into CASSPDRWGTEAFF. The full variable domain, its missing parts supplied by reference TRBV19 and TRBJ1-1, is DGGITQSPKYLFRKEGQNVTLSCEQNLNHDAMYWYRQDPGQGLRLIYYSQIVNDFQKGDIAEGYSVSREKKESFPLTVTSAQKNPTAFYLCASSPDRWGTEAFFGQGTRLTVV.

The J gene is TRBJ2-1, the V gene TRBV7-3; 10 nucleotides align to TRBD1. Germline V gene data show CDR1 as SGHTA and CDR2 as FQGTGA. The CDR3 contains 14 residues. Losses at the gene ends were 5 bases for V and 6 bases for J; bases not matched to a gene: 4. CDR3 residues: CASSPRTGGNEQFF. CDR3 nucleotide sequence: TGTGCCAGCAGCCCCCGGACAGGGGGCAATGAGCAGTTCTTC.

V usage is TRBV29-1 and J usage is TRBJ1-2; TRBD1 aligns across 9 bases. Trimming took 7 bases from V and 3 from J; bases not matched to a gene: 6. Germline CDR1 and CDR2: SQVTM and ANQGSEA. This CDR3 region has 13 residues. CDR3 loop: CSGSDRGDYGYTF. CDR3 sequence (DNA): TGCAGCGGATCGGACAGGGGCGACTATGGCTACACCTTC. The complete variable domain, with remaining parts taken from reference TRBV29-1 and TRBJ1-2, reads SAVISQKPSRDICQRGTSLTIQCQVDSQVTMMFWYRQQPGQSLTLIATANQGSEATYESGFVIDKFPISRPNLTFSTLTVSNMSPEDSSIYLCSGSDRGDYGYTFGSGTRLTVV.

The J gene is TRBJ1-1, the V gene TRBV19; TRBD1 agrees at 9 bases. Germline V gene sequence: CDR1 LNHDA, CDR2 SQIVND (reference sequence). V gave up 3 bases and J gave up 3 bases; unmatched junction bases: 8. There are 16 residues in the CDR3. The CDR3 DNA follows: TGTGCCAGTAGTATTCAGGACAGGGGTGGGGACACTGAAGCTTTCTTT. Its protein product is CASSIQDRGGDTEAFF.

The V call is TRBV19, the J call TRBJ2-5; 8 bases agree with TRBD1. V lost 4 bases to trimming and J lost 7 bases; unmatched junction nucleotides: 11. The CDR3 has 15 amino acids. Looked up from germline, CDR1 is LNHDA and CDR2 is SQIVND (reference sequence). CDR3 sequence (DNA): TGTGCCAGTAGTAGTTTGGACAGGGCCATGGGGACCCAGTACTTC. Its translation is CASSSLDRAMGTQYF. Full variable domain (missing parts from reference TRBV19 and TRBJ2-5): DGGITQSPKYLFRKEGQNVTLSCEQNLNHDAMYWYRQDPGQGLRLIYYSQIVNDFQKGDIAEGYSVSREKKESFPLTVTSAQKNPTAFYLCASSSLDRAMGTQYFGPGTRLLVL.

This chain uses TRBV6-5 with TRBJ2-3; no reliable D call. Trimming removed 6 bases at V and 6 bases at J, with 10 bases between. This CDR3 comprises 12 residues. Germline V gene data show CDR1 as MNHEY and CDR2 as SVGAGI. The CDR3 nucleotides are TGTGCCAGCAGACATGCCACGGATACGCAGTATTTT. This sequence encodes CASRHATDTQYF.

The J gene is TRBJ2-7, the V gene TRBV11-2; a possible D gene is TRBD2 (5 bases). This CDR3 comprises 12 residues. V was pared by 4 bases and J by 7 bases, with 11 bases between. Per germline, CDR1 SGHAT and CDR2 FQNNGV. CDR3 nucleotides: TGTGCCAGCAGCTCCGGACGGGGAGAGCAGTACGTC. Translated, it gives CASSSGRGEQYV.